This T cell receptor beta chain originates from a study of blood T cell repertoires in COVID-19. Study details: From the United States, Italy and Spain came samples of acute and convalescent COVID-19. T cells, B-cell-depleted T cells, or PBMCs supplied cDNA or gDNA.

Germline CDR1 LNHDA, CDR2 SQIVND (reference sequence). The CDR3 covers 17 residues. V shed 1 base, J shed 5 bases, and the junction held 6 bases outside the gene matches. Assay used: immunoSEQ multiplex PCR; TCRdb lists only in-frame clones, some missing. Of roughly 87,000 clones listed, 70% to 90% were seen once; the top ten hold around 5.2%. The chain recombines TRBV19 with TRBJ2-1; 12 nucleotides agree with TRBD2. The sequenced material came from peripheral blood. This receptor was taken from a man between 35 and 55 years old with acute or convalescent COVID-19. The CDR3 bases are TGTGCCAGTAGTATAGGTACTAGCGGGAGGTCCCACAATGAGCAGTTCTTC. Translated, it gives CASSIGTSGRSHNEQFF.